Described below is a single T cell receptor (beta chain) sequence and its context. Its specificity is unknown. The record originates from a study of a mutant IDH1 vaccine in newly diagnosed glioma. Overall study: With temozolomide cycles, or 4-6 weeks after radiotherapy alone, vaccination was started. Antecedent treatment encompassed radiotherapy, temozolomide, or their combination; the majority received both.

TCRdb's table, derived via immunoSEQ multiplex PCR, lists solely in-frame clones and lacks some. Of around 130,000 clones in the sample, around 80% were seen once. Stated time point: week 11, during vaccination. In every dose of vaccine, 300 ug of mutant IDH1 20-mer peptide was given alongside topical imiquimod. The donor cohort comprised cases of new WHO grade 3 or 4 IDH1-mutant, ATRX-lost astrocytoma. The germline V and J ends were trimmed by 0 bases and 5 bases, with 7 bases remaining between them. The length of the CDR3 is 13 residues. The germline CDR1 and CDR2 sequences are LNHNV and YYDKDF (reference sequence).

This receptor was obtained from a man between 40 and 49 years old with glioma. Sequences were derived from PBMCs, sampled from a glioma patient whose treatment included an IDH1 peptide vaccine. The chain uses TRBV15 and TRBJ1-2; D is undetermined. The CDR3 DNA is TGTGCCACCAGCAGAGATAGATCGTATGGCTACACCTTC. This encodes CATSRDRSYGYTF.